A selection of T cell receptor beta chains follows, all from one sample in a study of CD8+ T cells in alopecia areata. The repertoire was sequenced with immunoSEQ multiplex PCR; TCRdb's copy has only in-frame clones and lacks some. This sample has more than 150,000 clones, with 51% found just once. The starting material was CD8+ T cells sorted from blood, obtained between weeks 51 and 54, from a patient treated with tofacitinib. The receptor set was obtained from a human donor with alopecia areata. CDR3s include the opening cysteine and the closing phenylalanine or tryptophan. D genes are given only for firm matches. Size is omitted from some rows. Given values are once, few, many or a class for expanded clones.

D	size	J	V	CDR3	DNA
-	-	TRBJ2-3	TRBV29-1	CSVEDPGGTDTQYF	TGCAGCGTTGAAGATCCGGGGGGCACAGATACGCAGTATTTT
-	-	TRBJ2-5	TRBV13	CASSPGPRETQYF	TGTGCCAGCAGTCCAGGTCCGAGAGAGACCCAGTACTTC
-	few	TRBJ1-2	TRBV5-5	CASYDTHYGYTF	TGCGCCAGTTATGACACCCACTATGGCTACACCTTC
TRBD2	-	TRBJ2-5	TRBV6-5	CASSYGGLAGPETQYF	TGTGCCAGCAGTTACGGCGGACTAGCGGGACCCGAGACCCAGTACTTC
TRBD1	-	TRBJ1-5	TRBV27	CASSPRTGSQPQHF	TGTGCCAGCAGTCCCCGGACAGGGAGTCAGCCCCAGCATTTT
-	-	TRBJ1-3	TRBV15	CATSRVVGSSGNTIYF	TGTGCCACCAGCAGAGTCGTGGGATCCTCTGGAAACACCATATATTTT
-	-	TRBJ2-3	TRBV30	CAWDPAGASTDTQYF	TGTGCCTGGGATCCTGCTGGGGCCAGCACAGATACGCAGTATTTT
-	-	TRBJ2-2	TRBV7-9	CASSLLDSGELFF	TGTGCCAGCAGCCTTCTAGATTCCGGGGAGCTGTTTTTT
TRBD1	-	TRBJ1-3	TRBV15	CATSILWTGSGNTIYF	TGTGCCACCAGCATTCTGTGGACAGGCTCTGGAAACACCATATATTTT
TRBD1	-	TRBJ2-7	TRBV15	CATGRGQGSSYEQYF	TGTGCCACCGGGCGTGGACAGGGGAGCTCCTACGAGCAGTACTTC
TRBD1	-	TRBJ2-7	TRBV5-6	CASSLVRGLYEQYF	TGTGCCAGCAGCTTGGTCAGGGGGCTATACGAGCAGTACTTC
-	few	TRBJ1-2	TRBV29-1	CSVEVRTDGGYTF	TGCAGCGTTGAAGTGAGGACAGATGGCGGCTACACCTTC
-	-	TRBJ2-2	TRBV6-5	CASSYVGAGGELFF	TGTGCCAGCAGTTATGTGGGGGCCGGCGGGGAGCTGTTTTTT
-	-	TRBJ1-1	TRBV5-1	CASAENTEAFF	TGCGCCAGCGCCGAGAACACTGAAGCTTTCTTT
-	-	TRBJ1-3	TRBV7-2	CASSLYPAGSSGNTIYF	TGTGCCAGCAGCTTGTATCCGGCAGGGAGCTCTGGAAACACCATATATTTT
-	-	TRBJ2-3	TRBV29-1	CSVEDQGTQGTDTQYF	TGCAGCGTTGAAGATCAGGGAACTCAAGGGACAGATACGCAGTATTTT
-	-	TRBJ2-7	TRBV4-1	CASSQAALGVGYEQYF	TGCGCCAGCAGCCAAGCAGCGCTAGGGGTGGGCTACGAGCAGTACTTC
-	-	TRBJ1-4	TRBV13	CASSSRVDSYNEKLFF	TGTGCCAGCAGCTCCCGGGTGGACAGCTATAATGAAAAACTGTTTTTT
TRBD1	-	TRBJ2-5	TRBV10-3	CAISPGTGLQETQYF	TGTGCCATCAGCCCCGGGACAGGGCTCCAAGAGACCCAGTACTTC
-	few	TRBJ2-3	TRBV29-1	CSVGPKGTDTQYF	TGCAGCGTTGGACCGAAGGGCACAGATACGCAGTATTTT
-	few	TRBJ1-1	TRBV5-4	CASSLGGTRTEAFF	TGTGCCAGCAGCTTGGGGGGTACTAGGACTGAAGCTTTCTTT
-	-	TRBJ2-3	TRBV15	CATSRLEIGAYTDTQYF	TGTGCCACCAGCAGATTGGAGATAGGGGCCTACACAGATACGCAGTATTTT
-	-	TRBJ1-5	TRBV7-8	CASSLGDPGPNQPQHF	TGTGCCAGCAGCTTAGGGGATCCCGGCCCTAATCAGCCCCAGCATTTT
-	few	TRBJ2-7	TRBV2	CASSEEGRSSYEQYF	TGTGCCAGCAGTGAAGAGGGCAGGAGCTCCTACGAGCAGTACTTC
-	-	TRBJ2-1	TRBV7-2	CASSFLAWQQFF	TGTGCCAGCAGCTTTCTAGCATGGCAGCAGTTCTTC
TRBD1	few	TRBJ1-2	TRBV10-3	CAISVVGQGANYGYTF	TGTGCCATCAGTGTTGTTGGACAGGGGGCGAACTATGGCTACACCTTC
-	few	TRBJ2-1	TRBV7-9	CASSSGTRGYNEQFF	TGTGCCAGCAGCTCGGGCACCCGAGGGTACAATGAGCAGTTCTTC
-	-	TRBJ2-3	TRBV11-2	CASSLTGESDTQYF	TGTGCCAGCAGCTTAACTGGGGAGTCAGATACGCAGTATTTT
TRBD1	few	TRBJ1-3	TRBV29-1	CSVATGELTIYF	TGCAGCGTGGCGACAGGGGAATTGACCATATATTTT
-	-	TRBJ2-7	TRBV6-5	CASRPTGETYEQYF	TGTGCCAGCAGACCGACAGGCGAAACCTACGAGCAGTACTTC
TRBD1	-	TRBJ2-3	TRBV2	CASEGQVEGTDTQYF	TGTGCCAGCGAGGGACAGGTAGAAGGCACAGATACGCAGTATTTT
TRBD1	-	TRBJ1-3	TRBV30	CARRQGLTIYF	TGTGCCCGACGACAGGGACTCACCATATATTTT
-	-	TRBJ2-3	TRBV7-3	CASSLGLGADTQYF	TGTGCCAGCAGCTTAGGGTTGGGGGCAGATACGCAGTATTTT
-	-	TRBJ1-1	TRBV9	CASGRANTEAFF	TGTGCCTCCGGAAGGGCGAACACTGAAGCTTTCTTT
-	-	TRBJ2-7	TRBV11-2	CASSWDRGGYEQYF	TGTGCCAGCAGCTGGGACAGAGGAGGGTACGAGCAGTACTTC
-	few	TRBJ1-1	TRBV6-5	CASSYSLHTEAFF	TGTGCCAGCAGTTACAGTTTGCACACTGAAGCTTTCTTT
-	few	TRBJ2-1	TRBV12-5	CASGLDPTWDEQFF	TGTGCTAGTGGTTTGGACCCTACCTGGGATGAGCAGTTCTTC
-	-	TRBJ1-2	TRBV30	CAEEGGENGYTF	TGTGCCGAGGAGGGGGGAGAGAATGGCTACACCTTC
-	once	TRBJ2-3	TRBV9	CASSPQSSTDTQYF	TGTGCCAGCAGCCCTCAGTCCAGCACAGATACGCAGTATTTT
TRBD2	-	TRBJ2-2	TRBV6-5	CASSYSSGGAGELFF	TGTGCCAGCAGTTACTCTAGCGGGGGGGCCGGGGAGCTGTTTTTT
TRBD1	-	TRBJ2-7	TRBV7-9	CASSRTGAEQYF	TGTGCCAGCAGCCGGACAGGGGCCGAGCAGTACTTC
TRBD1	few	TRBJ1-5	TRBV18	CASSPGQGRQPQHF	TGTGCCAGCTCACCCGGACAGGGGCGCCAGCCCCAGCATTTT
-	-	TRBJ2-4	TRBV7-9	CASSQENIQYF	TGTGCCAGCAGCCAGGAAAACATTCAGTACTTC
TRBD1	few	TRBJ2-7	TRBV6-6	CASSYRTGGESYEQYF	TGTGCCAGCAGTTACCGGACAGGGGGCGAGTCCTACGAGCAGTACTTC
-	-	TRBJ1-1	TRBV9	CASSVVEGVVNTEAFF	TGTGCCAGCAGCGTAGTGGAGGGAGTTGTGAACACTGAAGCTTTCTTT
TRBD2	-	TRBJ2-3	TRBV29-1	CSVAGTSGGVSTDTQYF	TGCAGCGTTGCTGGGACTAGCGGGGGGGTAAGCACAGATACGCAGTATTTT
-	-	TRBJ1-2	TRBV5-6	CASSLPGDTINYGYTF	TGTGCCAGCAGCTTGCCTGGGGACACCATCAACTATGGCTACACCTTC
-	-	TRBJ2-1	TRBV7-9	CASSLNSLEQFF	TGTGCCAGCAGCTTAAATAGTCTTGAGCAGTTCTTC
-	-	TRBJ1-1	TRBV27	CASSLGGGAEAFF	TGTGCCAGCAGCCTAGGGGGGGGAGCTGAAGCTTTCTTT
TRBD2	-	TRBJ2-7	TRBV23-1	CASSQSLREGPYEQYF	TGCGCCAGCAGTCAATCCCTCAGGGAGGGCCCCTACGAGCAGTACTTC
-	-	TRBJ2-7	TRBV7-8	CASSLSSPDSPLWREQYF	TGTGCCAGCAGCTTATCCTCCCCTGACAGCCCTCTCTGGAGGGAGCAGTACTTC
-	-	TRBJ2-6	TRBV29-1	CSVEDQGYSGANVLTF	TGCAGCGTTGAAGATCAGGGGTACTCTGGGGCCAACGTCCTGACTTTC
-	few	TRBJ1-1	TRBV7-6	CASRPTGRSRDAEAFF	TGTGCCAGCAGGCCCACGGGGAGATCAAGGGATGCTGAAGCTTTCTTT
-	few	TRBJ2-1	TRBV30	CASPLVGGPGEQFF	TGTGCCTCTCCTCTCGTAGGGGGGCCCGGTGAGCAGTTCTTC
-	once	TRBJ1-3	TRBV7-6	CASSPSGVSGNTIYF	TGTGCCAGCAGCCCCAGCGGGGTCTCTGGAAACACCATATATTTT
-	many	TRBJ2-5	TRBV10-3	CATRTSAQETQYF	TGTGCCACCCGGACGAGCGCGCAAGAGACCCAGTACTTC
TRBD2	once	TRBJ2-7	TRBV27	CASSLAGGFEQYF	TGTGCCAGCAGTTTGGCGGGGGGGTTCGAGCAGTACTTC
TRBD1	-	TRBJ1-1	TRBV7-9	CASSVLQGEGEAFF	TGTGCCAGCAGCGTTCTACAGGGGGAAGGTGAAGCTTTCTTT